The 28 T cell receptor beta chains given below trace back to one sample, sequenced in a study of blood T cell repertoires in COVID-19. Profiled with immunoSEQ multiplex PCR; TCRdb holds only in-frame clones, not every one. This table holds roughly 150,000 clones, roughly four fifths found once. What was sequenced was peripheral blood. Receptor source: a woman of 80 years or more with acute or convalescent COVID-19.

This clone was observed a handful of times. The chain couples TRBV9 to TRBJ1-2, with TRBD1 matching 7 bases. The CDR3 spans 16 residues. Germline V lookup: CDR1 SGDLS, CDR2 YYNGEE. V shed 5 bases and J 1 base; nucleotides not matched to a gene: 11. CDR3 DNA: TGTGCCAGCAGTCCCCGTAGGACAGGCGTTAACTATGGCTACACCTTC. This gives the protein CASSPRRTGVNYGYTF.

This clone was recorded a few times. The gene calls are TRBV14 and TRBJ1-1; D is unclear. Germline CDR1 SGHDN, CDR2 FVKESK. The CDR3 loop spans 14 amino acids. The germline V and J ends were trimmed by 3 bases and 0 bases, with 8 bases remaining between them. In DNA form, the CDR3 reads TGTGCCAGCAGCCAGGGCACCATGAACACTGAAGCTTTCTTT. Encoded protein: CASSQGTMNTEAFF. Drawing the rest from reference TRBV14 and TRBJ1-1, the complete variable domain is EAGVTQFPSHSVIEKGQTVTLRCDPISGHDNLYWYRRVMGKEIKFLLHFVKESKQDESGMPNNRFLAERTGGTYSTLKVQPAELEDSGVYFCASSQGTMNTEAFFGQGTRLTVV.

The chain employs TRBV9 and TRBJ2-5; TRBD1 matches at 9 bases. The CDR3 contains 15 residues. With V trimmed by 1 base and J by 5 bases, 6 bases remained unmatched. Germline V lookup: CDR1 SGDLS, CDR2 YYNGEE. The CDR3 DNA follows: TGTGCCAGCAGCGTAACGGGACAGGGTTCTGAGACCCAGTACTTC. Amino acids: CASSVTGQGSETQYF. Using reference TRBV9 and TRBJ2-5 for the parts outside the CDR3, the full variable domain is DSGVTQTPKHLITATGQRVTLRCSPRSGDLSVYWYQQSLDQGLQFLIQYYNGEERAKGNILERFSAQQFPDLHSELNLSSLELGDSALYFCASSVTGQGSETQYFGPGTRLLVL.

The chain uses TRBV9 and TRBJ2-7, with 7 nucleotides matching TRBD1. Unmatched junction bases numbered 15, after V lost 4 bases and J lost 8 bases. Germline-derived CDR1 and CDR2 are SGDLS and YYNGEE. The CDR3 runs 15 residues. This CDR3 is CASSPWGTAYGKQYF. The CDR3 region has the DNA TGTGCCAGCAGCCCATGGGGGACAGCATACGGCAAGCAGTACTTC.

The CDR3 DNA follows: TGTGCCAGCAGCTTAGTCGAGGGGGCAGGTGAGCAGTACTTC. This sequence encodes CASSLVEGAGEQYF. The chain is built from TRBV7-9 and TRBJ2-7, with 7 bases lining up with TRBD1. From germline, CDR1 is SEHNR and CDR2 FQNEAQ (reference sequence). The trim removed 1 base at V and 7 bases at J, leaving 7 bases unmatched. The CDR3 is 14 residues long.

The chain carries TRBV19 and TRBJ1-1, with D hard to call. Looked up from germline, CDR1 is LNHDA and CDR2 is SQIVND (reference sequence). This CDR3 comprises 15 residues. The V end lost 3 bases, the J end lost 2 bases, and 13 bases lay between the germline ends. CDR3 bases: TGTGCCAGTAGTATCAGCGGCCTTCCCAACACTGAAGCTTTCTTT. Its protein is CASSISGLPNTEAFF.

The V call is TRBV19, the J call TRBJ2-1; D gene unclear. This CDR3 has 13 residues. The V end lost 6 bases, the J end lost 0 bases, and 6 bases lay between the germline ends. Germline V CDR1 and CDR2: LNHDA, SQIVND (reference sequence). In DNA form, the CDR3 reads TGTGCCAGTAGACAGAGCTCCTACAATGAGCAGTTCTTC. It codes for CASRQSSYNEQFF.

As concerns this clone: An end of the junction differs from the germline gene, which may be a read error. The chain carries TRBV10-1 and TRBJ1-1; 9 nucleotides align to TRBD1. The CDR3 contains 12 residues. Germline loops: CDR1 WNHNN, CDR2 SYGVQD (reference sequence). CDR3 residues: CATIRDREFTIF. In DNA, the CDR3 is TGCGCCACCATCCGGGACAGGGAGTTCACTATTTTT.

The CDR3 sequence: CASSRNRGEGEKLFF. The CDR3 region has the DNA TGCGCCAGCAGCCGTAACAGGGGGGAGGGTGAAAAACTGTTTTTT. The V call is TRBV4-3, the J call TRBJ1-4; 8 nucleotides match TRBD1. J gave up 7 bases and V 4 bases, and 8 bases lay outside the gene matches. Germline CDR1 is LGHNA and CDR2 is YSLEER. This CDR3 is 15 amino acids long.

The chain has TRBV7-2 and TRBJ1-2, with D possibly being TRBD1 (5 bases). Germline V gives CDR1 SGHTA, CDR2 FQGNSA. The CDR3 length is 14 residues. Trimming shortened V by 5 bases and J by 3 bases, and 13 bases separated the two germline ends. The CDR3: CASSPLGGDYGYTF. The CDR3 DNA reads TGTGCCAGCAGCCCCCTTGGGGGGGACTATGGCTACACCTTC.

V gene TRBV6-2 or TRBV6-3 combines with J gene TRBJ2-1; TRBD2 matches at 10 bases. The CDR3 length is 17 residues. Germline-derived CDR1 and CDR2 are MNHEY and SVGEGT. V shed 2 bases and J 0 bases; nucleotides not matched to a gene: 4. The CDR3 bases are TGTGCCAGCAGTTACACTAGCGGGGATTACTCCTACAATGAGCAGTTCTTC. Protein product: CASSYTSGDYSYNEQFF.

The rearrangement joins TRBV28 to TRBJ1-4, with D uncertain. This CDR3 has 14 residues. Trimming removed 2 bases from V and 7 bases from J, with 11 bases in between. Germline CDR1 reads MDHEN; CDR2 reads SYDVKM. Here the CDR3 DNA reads TGTGCCAGCAGTTTAGAGCAGGCGGGTGAAAAACTGTTTTTT. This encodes CASSLEQAGEKLFF.

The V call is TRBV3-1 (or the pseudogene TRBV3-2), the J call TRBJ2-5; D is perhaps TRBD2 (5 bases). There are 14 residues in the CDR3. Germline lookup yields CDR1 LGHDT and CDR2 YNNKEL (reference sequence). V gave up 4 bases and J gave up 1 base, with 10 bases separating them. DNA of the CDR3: TGTGCCAGCAGCCTTCCCGGGGTCCAAGAGACCCAGTACTTC. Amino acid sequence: CASSLPGVQETQYF.

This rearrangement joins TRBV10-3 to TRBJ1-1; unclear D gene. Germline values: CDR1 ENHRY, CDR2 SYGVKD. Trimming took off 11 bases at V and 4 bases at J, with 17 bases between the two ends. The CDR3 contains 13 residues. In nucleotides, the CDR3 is TGTGCCTCGAGCACGGAGGAGAGCACTGAAGCTTTCTTT. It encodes CASSTEESTEAFF.

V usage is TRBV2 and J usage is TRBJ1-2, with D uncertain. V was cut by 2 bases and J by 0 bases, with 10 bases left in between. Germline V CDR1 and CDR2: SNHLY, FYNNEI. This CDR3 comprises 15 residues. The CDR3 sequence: CASSEQTLSNYGYTF. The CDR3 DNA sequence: TGTGCCAGCAGTGAACAGACACTTTCTAACTATGGCTACACCTTC.

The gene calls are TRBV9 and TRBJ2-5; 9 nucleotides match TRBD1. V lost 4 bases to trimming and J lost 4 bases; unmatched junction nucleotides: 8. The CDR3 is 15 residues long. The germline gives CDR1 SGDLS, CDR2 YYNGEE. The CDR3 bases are TGTGCCAGCAGCCAACAGGGGGCAGCGGTAGAGACCCAGTACTTC. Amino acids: CASSQQGAAVETQYF. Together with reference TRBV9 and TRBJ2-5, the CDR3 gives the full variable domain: DSGVTQTPKHLITATGQRVTLRCSPRSGDLSVYWYQQSLDQGLQFLIQYYNGEERAKGNILERFSAQQFPDLHSELNLSSLELGDSALYFCASSQQGAAVETQYFGPGTRLLVL.

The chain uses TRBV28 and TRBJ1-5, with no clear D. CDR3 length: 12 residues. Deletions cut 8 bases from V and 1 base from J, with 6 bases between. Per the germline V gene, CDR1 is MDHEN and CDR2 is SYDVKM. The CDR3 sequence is CASRASNQPQHF. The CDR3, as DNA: TGTGCCAGCCGCGCGAGCAATCAGCCCCAGCATTTT.

CDR3 loop: CASSHPGRGFHEQYF. CDR3 in DNA: TGTGCCAGCAGCCACCCGGGCAGGGGGTTCCACGAGCAGTACTTC. This chain connects TRBV7-2 to TRBJ2-7; 7 bases line up with TRBD1. The CDR3 consists of 15 residues. Germline CDR1 is SGHTA and CDR2 is FQGNSA. J lost 5 bases, V lost 5 bases, and 12 bases had no gene match. Together with reference TRBV7-2 and TRBJ2-7, the CDR3 gives the full variable domain: GAGVSQSPSNKVTEKGKDVELRCDPISGHTALYWYRQSLGQGLEFLIYFQGNSAPDKSGLPSDRFSAERTGGSVSTLTIQRTQQEDSAVYLCASSHPGRGFHEQYFGPGTRLTVT.

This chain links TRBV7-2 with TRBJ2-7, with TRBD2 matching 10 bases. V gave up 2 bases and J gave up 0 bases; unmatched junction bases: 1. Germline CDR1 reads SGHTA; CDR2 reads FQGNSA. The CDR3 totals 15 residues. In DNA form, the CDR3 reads TGTGCCAGCAGCTTAACTAGCGGGAACTCCTACGAGCAGTACTTC. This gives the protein CASSLTSGNSYEQYF.

CDR3 bases: TGCGCCAGCAGCCAAGATGGAGAAAGGTATGAAAAACTGTTTTTT. Translating it yields CASSQDGERYEKLFF. The V gene is TRBV4-1, the J gene TRBJ1-4, with unresolved D. In germline, CDR1 is MGHRA, CDR2 YSYEKL. The CDR3 contains 15 residues. Trimming cost V 0 bases and J 6 bases, with 11 bases left between them.

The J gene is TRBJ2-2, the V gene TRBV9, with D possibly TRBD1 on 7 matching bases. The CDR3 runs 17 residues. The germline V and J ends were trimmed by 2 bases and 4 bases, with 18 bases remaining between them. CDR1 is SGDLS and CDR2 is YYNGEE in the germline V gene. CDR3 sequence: CASSVLEGALSTGELFF. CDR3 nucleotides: TGTGCCAGCAGCGTGTTGGAGGGGGCGCTAAGCACCGGGGAGCTGTTTTTT.

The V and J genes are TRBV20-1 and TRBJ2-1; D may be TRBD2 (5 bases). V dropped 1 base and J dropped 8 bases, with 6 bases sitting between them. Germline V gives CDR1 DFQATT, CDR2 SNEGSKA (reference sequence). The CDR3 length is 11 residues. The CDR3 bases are TGCAGTGCTAGAGCGGACTATGAGCAGTTCTTC. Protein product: CSARADYEQFF.

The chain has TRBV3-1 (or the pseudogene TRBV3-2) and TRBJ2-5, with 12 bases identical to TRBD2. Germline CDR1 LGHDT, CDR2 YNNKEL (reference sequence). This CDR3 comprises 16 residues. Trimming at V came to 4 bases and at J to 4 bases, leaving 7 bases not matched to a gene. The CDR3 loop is CASSPPTSGGRETQYF. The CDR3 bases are TGTGCCAGCAGCCCTCCGACTAGCGGGGGACGAGAGACCCAGTACTTC.

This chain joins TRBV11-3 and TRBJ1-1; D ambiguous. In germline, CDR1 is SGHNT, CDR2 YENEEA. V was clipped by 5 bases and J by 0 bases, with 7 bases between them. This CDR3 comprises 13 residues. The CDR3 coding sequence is TGTGCCAGCAGCCACGACATGAACACTGAAGCTTTCTTT. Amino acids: CASSHDMNTEAFF.

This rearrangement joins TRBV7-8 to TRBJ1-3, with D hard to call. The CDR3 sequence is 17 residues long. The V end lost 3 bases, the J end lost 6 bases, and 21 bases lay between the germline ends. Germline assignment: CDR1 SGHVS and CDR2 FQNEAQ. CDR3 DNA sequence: TGTGCCAGCAGCTTGCTGAGACCTGGACTCCTCGAAAACACCATATATTTT. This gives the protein CASSLLRPGLLENTIYF.

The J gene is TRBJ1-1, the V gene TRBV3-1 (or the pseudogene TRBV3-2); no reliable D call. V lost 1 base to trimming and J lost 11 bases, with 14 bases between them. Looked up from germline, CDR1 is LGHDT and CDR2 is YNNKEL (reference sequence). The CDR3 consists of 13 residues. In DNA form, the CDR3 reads TGTGCCAGCAGCCAAGTCCCCGAATCAGTGGCTTTCTTT. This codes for CASSQVPESVAFF.

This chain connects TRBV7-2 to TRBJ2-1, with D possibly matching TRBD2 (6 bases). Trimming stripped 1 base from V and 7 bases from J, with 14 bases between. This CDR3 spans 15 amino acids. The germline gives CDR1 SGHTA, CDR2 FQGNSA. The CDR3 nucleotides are TGTGCCAGCAGCTTAGGAGGAGGGACTCGGAATGAGCAGTTCTTC. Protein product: CASSLGGGTRNEQFF.

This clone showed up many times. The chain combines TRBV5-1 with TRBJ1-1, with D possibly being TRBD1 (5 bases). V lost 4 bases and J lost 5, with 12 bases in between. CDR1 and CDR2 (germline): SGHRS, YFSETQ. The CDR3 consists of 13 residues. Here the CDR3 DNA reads TGCGCCAGCAGCGCTCAGGGTCGTACTGAAGCTTTCTTT. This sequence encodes CASSAQGRTEAFF.